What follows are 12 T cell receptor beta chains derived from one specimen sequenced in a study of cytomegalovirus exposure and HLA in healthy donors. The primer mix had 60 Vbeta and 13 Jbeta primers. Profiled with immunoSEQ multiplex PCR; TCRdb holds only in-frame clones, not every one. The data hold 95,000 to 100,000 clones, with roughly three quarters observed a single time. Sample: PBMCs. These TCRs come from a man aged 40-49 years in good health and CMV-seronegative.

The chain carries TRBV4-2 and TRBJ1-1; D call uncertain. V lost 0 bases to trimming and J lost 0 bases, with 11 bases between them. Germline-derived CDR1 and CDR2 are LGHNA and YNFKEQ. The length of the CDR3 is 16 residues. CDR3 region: CASSQDQWTMNTEAFF. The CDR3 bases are TGTGCCAGCAGCCAAGATCAATGGACTATGAACACTGAAGCTTTCTTT.

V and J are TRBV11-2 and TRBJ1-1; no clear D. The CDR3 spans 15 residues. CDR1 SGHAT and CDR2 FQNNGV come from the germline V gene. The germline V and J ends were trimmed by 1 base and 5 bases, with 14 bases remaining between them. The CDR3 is CASSLGILSRTEAFF. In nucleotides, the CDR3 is TGTGCCAGCAGCTTAGGAATCTTATCTAGGACTGAAGCTTTCTTT.

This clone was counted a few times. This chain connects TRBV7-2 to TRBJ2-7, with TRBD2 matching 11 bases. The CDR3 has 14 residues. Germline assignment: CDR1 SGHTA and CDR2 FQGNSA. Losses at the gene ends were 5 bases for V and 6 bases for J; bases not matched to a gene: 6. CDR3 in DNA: TGTGCCAGCAGCCTTAGCGGGGGGGACTTCGAGCAGTACTTC. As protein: CASSLSGGDFEQYF.

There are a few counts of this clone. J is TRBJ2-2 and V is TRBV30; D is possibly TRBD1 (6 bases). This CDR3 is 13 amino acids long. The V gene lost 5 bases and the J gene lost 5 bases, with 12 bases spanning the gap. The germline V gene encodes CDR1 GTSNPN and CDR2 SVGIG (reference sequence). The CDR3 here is CAWEGVKTGELFF. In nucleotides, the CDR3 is TGTGCCTGGGAGGGGGTGAAAACCGGGGAGCTGTTTTTT. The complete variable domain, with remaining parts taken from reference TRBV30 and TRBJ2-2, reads SQTIHQWPATLVQPVGSPLSLECTVEGTSNPNLYWYRQAAGRGLQLLFYSVGIGQISSEVPQNLSASRPQDRQFILSSKKLLLSDSGFYLCAWEGVKTGELFFGEGSRLTVL.

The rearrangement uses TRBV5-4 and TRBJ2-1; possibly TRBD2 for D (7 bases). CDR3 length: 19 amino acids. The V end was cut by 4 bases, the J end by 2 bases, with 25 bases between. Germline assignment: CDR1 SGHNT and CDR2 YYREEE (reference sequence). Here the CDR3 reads CASSQNGGRGGAAYNEQFF. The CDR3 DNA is TGTGCCAGCAGCCAAAACGGGGGAAGAGGGGGGGCCGCCTACAATGAGCAGTTCTTC.

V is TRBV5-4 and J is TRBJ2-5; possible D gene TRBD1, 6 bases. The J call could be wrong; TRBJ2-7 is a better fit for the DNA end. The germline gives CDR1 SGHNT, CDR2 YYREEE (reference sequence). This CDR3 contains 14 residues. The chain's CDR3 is CASSPQDRAYEQYF. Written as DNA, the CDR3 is TGTGCCAGCAGCCCGCAGGACAGAGCCTACGAGCAGTACTTC.

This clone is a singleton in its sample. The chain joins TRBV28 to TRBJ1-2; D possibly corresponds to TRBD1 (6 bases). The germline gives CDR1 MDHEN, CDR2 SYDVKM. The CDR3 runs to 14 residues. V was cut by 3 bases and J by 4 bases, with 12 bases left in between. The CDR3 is CASSFITGTYGYTF. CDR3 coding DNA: TGTGCCAGCAGTTTTATAACAGGGACCTATGGCTACACCTTC.

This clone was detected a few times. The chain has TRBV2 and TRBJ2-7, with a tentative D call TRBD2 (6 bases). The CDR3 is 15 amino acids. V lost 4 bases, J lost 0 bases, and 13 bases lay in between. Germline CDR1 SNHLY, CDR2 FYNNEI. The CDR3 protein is CASSAGTRRSYEQYF. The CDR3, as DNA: TGTGCCAGCAGTGCCGGGACTCGCCGCTCCTACGAGCAGTACTTC.

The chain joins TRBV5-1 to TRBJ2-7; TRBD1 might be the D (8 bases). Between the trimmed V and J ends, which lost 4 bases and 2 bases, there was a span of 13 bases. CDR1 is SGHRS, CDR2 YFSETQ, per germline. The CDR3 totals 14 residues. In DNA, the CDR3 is TGCGCCAGCAGCGAACAGGGGGGGGCCTACGAGCAGTACGTC. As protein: CASSEQGGAYEQYV.

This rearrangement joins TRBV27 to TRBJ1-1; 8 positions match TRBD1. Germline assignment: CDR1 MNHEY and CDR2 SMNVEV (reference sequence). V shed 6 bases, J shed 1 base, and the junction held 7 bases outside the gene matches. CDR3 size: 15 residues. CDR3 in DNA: TGTGCCAGCAGAACCAACACAGGGGGGAACACTGAAGCTTTCTTT. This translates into CASRTNTGGNTEAFF.

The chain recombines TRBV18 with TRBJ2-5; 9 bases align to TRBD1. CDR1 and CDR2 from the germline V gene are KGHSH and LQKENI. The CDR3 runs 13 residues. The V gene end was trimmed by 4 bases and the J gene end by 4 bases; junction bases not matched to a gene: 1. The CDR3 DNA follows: TGTGCCAGCTCACGGGGACAGGGAGAGACCCAGTACTTC. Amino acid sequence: CASSRGQGETQYF.

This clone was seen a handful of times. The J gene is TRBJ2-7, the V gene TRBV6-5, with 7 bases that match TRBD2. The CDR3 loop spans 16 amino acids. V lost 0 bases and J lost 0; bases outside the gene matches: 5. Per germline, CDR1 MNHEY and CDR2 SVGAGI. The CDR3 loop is CASSYSGGFVSYEQYF. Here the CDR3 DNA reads TGTGCCAGCAGTTACTCCGGGGGGTTCGTCTCCTACGAGCAGTACTTC.